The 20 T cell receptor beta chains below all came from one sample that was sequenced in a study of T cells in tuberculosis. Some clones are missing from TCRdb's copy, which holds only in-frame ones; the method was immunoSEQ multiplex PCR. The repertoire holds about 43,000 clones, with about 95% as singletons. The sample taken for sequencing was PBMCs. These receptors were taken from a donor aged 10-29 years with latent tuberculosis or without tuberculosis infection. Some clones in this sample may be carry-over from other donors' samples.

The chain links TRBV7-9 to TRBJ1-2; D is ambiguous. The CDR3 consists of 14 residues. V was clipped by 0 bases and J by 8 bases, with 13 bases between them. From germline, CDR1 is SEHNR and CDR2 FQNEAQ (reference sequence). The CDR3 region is CASSLAVRGRGYTF. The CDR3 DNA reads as TGTGCCAGCAGCTTAGCGGTTCGGGGAAGGGGCTACACCTTC.

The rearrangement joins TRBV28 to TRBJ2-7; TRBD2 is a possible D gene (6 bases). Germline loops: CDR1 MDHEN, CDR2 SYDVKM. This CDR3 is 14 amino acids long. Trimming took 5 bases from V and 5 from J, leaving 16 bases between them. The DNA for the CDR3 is TGTGCCAGCAGTGAGGCTAGCGCTGGCGACGAGCAGTACTTC. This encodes CASSEASAGDEQYF.

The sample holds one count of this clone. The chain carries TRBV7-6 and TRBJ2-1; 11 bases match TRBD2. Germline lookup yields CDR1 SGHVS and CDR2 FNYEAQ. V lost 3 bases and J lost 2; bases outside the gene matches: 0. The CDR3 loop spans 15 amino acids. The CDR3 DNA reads TGTGCCAGCAGCTTTAGCGGGAGGGCCTACAATGAGCAGTTCTTC. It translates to CASSFSGRAYNEQFF.

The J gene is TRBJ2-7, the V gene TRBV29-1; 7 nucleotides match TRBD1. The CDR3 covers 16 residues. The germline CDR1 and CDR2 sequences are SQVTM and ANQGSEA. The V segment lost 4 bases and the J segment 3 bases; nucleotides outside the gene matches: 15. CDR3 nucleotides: TGCAGCGTTGTGGGGGAAGGGGGCGCGTATCGCTACGAGCAGTACTTC. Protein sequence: CSVVGEGGAYRYEQYF.

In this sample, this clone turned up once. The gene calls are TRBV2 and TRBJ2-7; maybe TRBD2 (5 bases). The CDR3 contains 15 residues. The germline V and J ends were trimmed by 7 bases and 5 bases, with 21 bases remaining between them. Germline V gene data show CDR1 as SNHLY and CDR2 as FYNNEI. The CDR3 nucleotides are TGTGCCAGCATGAGGATAACTAGACCTGCCGACGAGCAGTACTTC. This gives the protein CASMRITRPADEQYF.

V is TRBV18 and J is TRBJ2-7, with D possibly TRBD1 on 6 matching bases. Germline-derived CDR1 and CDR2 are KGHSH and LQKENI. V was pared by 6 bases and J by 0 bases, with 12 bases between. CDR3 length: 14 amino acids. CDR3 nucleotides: TGTGCCAGCTCGGACAGTTTCAGCTCCTACGAGCAGTACTTC. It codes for CASSDSFSSYEQYF.

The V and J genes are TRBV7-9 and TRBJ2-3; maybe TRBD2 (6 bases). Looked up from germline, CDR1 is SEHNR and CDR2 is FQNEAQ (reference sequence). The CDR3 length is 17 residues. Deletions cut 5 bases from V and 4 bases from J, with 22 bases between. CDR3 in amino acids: CASSIRLEMIRADTQYF. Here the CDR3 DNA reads TGTGCCAGCAGCATTCGACTAGAAATGATTCGGGCAGATACGCAGTATTTT.

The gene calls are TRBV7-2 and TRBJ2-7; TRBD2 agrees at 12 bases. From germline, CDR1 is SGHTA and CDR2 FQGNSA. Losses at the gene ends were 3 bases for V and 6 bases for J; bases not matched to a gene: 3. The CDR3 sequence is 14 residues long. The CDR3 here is CASSLLAGGSEQYF. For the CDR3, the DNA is TGTGCCAGCAGCTTGCTAGCGGGAGGGAGCGAGCAGTACTTC.

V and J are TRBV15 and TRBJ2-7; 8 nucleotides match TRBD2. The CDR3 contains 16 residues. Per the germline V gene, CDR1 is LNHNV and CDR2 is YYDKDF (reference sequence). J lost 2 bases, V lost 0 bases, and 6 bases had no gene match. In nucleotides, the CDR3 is TGTGCCACCAGCAGAGATCTGGGAGCGGGAGCCTACGAGCAGTACTTC. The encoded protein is CATSRDLGAGAYEQYF.

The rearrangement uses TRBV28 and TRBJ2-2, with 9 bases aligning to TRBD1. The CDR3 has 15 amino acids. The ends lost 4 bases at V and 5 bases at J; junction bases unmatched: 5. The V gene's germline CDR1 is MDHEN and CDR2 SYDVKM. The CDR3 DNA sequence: TGTGCCAGCAGTTCTCGACAGGGGGTAACCGGGGAGCTGTTTTTT. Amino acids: CASSSRQGVTGELFF.

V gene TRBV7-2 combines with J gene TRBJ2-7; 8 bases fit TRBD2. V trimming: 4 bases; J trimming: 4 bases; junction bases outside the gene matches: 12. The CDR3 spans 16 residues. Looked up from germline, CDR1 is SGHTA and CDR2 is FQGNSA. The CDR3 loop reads CASSSTLAEKPYEQYF. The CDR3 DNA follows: TGTGCCAGCAGCTCCACACTAGCGGAGAAACCTTACGAGCAGTACTTC. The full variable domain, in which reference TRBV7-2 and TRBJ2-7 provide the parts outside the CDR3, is GAGVSQSPSNKVTEKGKDVELRCDPISGHTALYWYRQSLGQGLEFLIYFQGNSAPDKSGLPSDRFSAERTGGSVSTLTIQRTQQEDSAVYLCASSSTLAEKPYEQYFGPGTRLTVT.

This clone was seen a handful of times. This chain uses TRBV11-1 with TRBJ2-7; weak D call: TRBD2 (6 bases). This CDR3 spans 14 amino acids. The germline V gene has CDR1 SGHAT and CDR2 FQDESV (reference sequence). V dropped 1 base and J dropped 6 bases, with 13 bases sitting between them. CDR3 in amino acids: CASSLGGAAGEQYF. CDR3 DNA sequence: TGTGCCAGCAGCTTAGGCGGGGCTGCGGGCGAGCAGTACTTC. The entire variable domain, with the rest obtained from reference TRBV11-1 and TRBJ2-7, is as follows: EAEVAQSPRYKITEKSQAVAFWCDPISGHATLYWYRQILGQGPELLVQFQDESVVDDSQLPKDRFSAERLKGVDSTLKIQPAELGDSAMYLCASSLGGAAGEQYFGPGTRLTVT.

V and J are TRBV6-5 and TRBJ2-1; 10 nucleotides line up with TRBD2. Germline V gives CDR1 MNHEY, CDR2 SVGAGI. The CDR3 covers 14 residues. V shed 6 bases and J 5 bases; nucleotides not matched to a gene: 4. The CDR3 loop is CASRLGLADNEQFF. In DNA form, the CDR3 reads TGTGCCAGCAGGCTCGGACTAGCGGACAATGAGCAGTTCTTC.

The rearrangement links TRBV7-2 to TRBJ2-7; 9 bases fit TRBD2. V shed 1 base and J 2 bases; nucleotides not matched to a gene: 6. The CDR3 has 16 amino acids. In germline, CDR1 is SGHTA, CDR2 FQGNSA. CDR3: CASSLDVGGGAYEQYF. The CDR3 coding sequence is TGTGCCAGCAGCTTAGATGTCGGCGGGGGGGCCTACGAGCAGTACTTC. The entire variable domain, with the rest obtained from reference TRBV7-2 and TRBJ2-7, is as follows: GAGVSQSPSNKVTEKGKDVELRCDPISGHTALYWYRQSLGQGLEFLIYFQGNSAPDKSGLPSDRFSAERTGGSVSTLTIQRTQQEDSAVYLCASSLDVGGGAYEQYFGPGTRLTVT.

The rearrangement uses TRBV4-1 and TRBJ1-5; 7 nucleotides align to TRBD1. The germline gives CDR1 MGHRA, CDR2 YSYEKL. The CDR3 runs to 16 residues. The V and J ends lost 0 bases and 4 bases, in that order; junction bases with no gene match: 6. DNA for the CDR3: TGCGCCAGCAGCCAAGATTTAAGCAGGGGGAATCAGCCCCAGCATTTT. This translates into CASSQDLSRGNQPQHF.

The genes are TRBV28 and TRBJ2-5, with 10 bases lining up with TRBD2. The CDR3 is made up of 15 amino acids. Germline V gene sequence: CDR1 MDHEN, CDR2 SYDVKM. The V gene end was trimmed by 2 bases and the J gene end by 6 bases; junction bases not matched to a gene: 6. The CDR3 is CASSLKREGPQTQYF. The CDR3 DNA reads TGTGCCAGCAGTTTAAAGCGGGAGGGGCCACAGACCCAGTACTTC.

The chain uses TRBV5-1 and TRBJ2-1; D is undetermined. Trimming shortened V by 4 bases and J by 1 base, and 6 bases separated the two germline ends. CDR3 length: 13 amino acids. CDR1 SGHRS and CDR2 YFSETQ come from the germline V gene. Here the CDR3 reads CASSRVSYNEQFF. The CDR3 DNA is TGCGCCAGCAGCCGGGTGTCCTACAATGAGCAGTTCTTC. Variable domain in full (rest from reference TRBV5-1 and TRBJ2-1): KAGVTQTPRYLIKTRGQQVTLSCSPISGHRSVSWYQQTPGQGLQFLFEYFSETQRNKGNFPGRFSGRQFSNSRSEMNVSTLELGDSALYLCASSRVSYNEQFFGPGTRLTVL.

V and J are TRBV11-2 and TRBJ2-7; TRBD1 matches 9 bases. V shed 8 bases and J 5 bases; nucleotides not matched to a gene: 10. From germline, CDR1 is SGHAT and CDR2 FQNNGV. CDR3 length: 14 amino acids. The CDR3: CASRRDRESHEQYF. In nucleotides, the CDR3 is TGTGCCAGCCGCCGGGACAGGGAAAGCCACGAGCAGTACTTC. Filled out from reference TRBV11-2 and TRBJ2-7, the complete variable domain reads EAGVAQSPRYKIIEKRQSVAFWCNPISGHATLYWYQQILGQGPKLLIQFQNNGVVDDSQLPKDRFSAERLKGVDSTLKIQPAKLEDSAVYLCASRRDRESHEQYFGPGTRLTVT.

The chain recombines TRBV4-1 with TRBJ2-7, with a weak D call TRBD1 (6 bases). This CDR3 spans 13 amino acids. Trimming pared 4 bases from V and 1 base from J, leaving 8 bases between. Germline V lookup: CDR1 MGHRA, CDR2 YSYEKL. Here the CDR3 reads CASSRGQSYEQYF. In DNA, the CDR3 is TGCGCCAGCAGCCGGGGACAATCCTACGAGCAGTACTTC.

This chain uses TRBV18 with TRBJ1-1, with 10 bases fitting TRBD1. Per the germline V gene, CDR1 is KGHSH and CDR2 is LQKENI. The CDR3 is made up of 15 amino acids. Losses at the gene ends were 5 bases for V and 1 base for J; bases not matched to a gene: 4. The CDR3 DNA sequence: TGTGCCAGCTCATCGACAGGGGGCTCGAACACTGAAGCTTTCTTT. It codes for CASSSTGGSNTEAFF.